This T cell receptor (beta chain) derives from a study of response to subunit inactivated influenza vaccine. Study-level results: T cells newly recruited by each seasonal influenza vaccination are few, the authors suggested.

Per germline, CDR1 LNHNV and CDR2 YYDKDF (reference sequence). The CDR3 length is 14 residues. Trimming removed 0 bases at V and 10 bases at J, with 15 bases between. The table lists this clonotype with many counts. Its antigen remains unknown. TCRdb processed the RT-PCR reads anew with MiXCR; each CDR3 protein has one entry. The sample holds approximately 700,000 distinct CDR3 sequences, approximately 15% seen once. The chain carries TRBV15 and TRBJ1-2, with D uncertain. The material was PBMCs from blood, obtained less than 13 days after vaccination. The sequence came from a man in his fifties who received an inactivated influenza vaccine. The CDR3 DNA reads as TGTGCCACCAGCAGAGATAGAGTCCGAATGAACTACACCTTC. As protein: CATSRDRVRMNYTF.